Included here is one T cell receptor beta chain sequence, with context. What it binds is not known. This entry comes from a study of T cell responses to AZD1222 COVID-19 vaccine. As for the study in general: Second-dose timings of about 4 or about 12 weeks were pooled. Findings and limits, study-wide: Clonal diversity may have been underestimated, and the donors were mostly white British, with more females than males.

V shed 6 bases and J 7 bases; nucleotides not matched to a gene: 16. Looked up from germline, CDR1 is MGHRA and CDR2 is YSYEKL. This CDR3 spans 16 amino acids. Only in-frame clones appear in the TCRdb table, and some are missing; sequencing was by immunoSEQ multiplex PCR. The sample lists around 130,000 clones, roughly 93% occurring once. The rearrangement links TRBV4-1 to TRBJ1-2, with 8 bases identical to TRBD1. The receptor was isolated from an adult in good health. Specimen: peripheral blood, collected on day 0 of AZD1222 vaccination. The DNA of the CDR3 is TGCGCCAGCAGGCCTGGGACAGGCCGCCGGGAGAGTGGCTACACCTTC. As protein: CASRPGTGRRESGYTF.